These 24 T cell receptor beta chains came from one sample sequenced in a study of regulatory T cells in long-lasting Graves disease. The time point: newly diagnosed GD, antithyroid drugs for less than 3 months. After RNA was extracted from PBMCs, the TCR library was made from it. Building of the TCR beta libraries involved iRepertoire HTBI primers and Arm-PCR of CDR3 regions. TCRdb re-analysed the multiplex PCR reads in MiXCR, keeping a single row per CDR3 protein. This sample yields about 430,000 distinct CDR3 sequences, of which 15% are seen a single time; over 7.5% belongs to the top ten. This sample also appeared in a second study, on T cells in Graves' hyperthyroidism and ophthalmopathy.

The sequences come from peripheral blood mononuclear cells (PBMCs), collected at new diagnosis, from a patient treated with antithyroid drugs. All receptors derive from a woman in her forties with Graves disease.

A few counts support this clonotype. The rearrangement uses TRBV4-1 and TRBJ2-2, with D uncertain. This CDR3 region has 12 residues. Germline CDR1 reads MGHRA; CDR2 reads YSYEKL. Between the trimmed V and J ends, which lost 2 bases and 4 bases, there was a span of 2 bases. The CDR3 bases are TGCGCCAGCAGCCAACGCACCGGGGAGCTGTTTTTT. Translated, it gives CASSQRTGELFF.

CDR3 protein: CASSLPARDSETQYF. The CDR3 DNA reads TGTGCCAGCAGTCTACCCGCGCGGGACAGTGAGACCCAGTACTTC. The chain combines TRBV28 with TRBJ2-5, with D maybe TRBD1 (7 bases). The V end was cut by 5 bases, the J end by 5 bases, with 18 bases between. The CDR3 has 15 amino acids. Germline V gene sequence: CDR1 MDHEN, CDR2 SYDVKM.

The chain is built from TRBV5-1 and TRBJ2-3; 13 nucleotides line up with TRBD2. The V gene end was trimmed by 1 base and the J gene end by 4 bases; junction bases not matched to a gene: 15. Germline CDR1 SGHRS, CDR2 YFSETQ. This CDR3 is built from 20 residues. The CDR3 protein is CASSLRPTSGRALGADTQYF. As DNA, the CDR3 is TGCGCCAGCAGCTTGAGGCCTACTAGCGGGAGGGCCCTCGGCGCAGATACGCAGTATTTT. Based on the CDR3 plus reference TRBV5-1 and TRBJ2-3, the full variable domain is KAGVTQTPRYLIKTRGQQVTLSCSPISGHRSVSWYQQTPGQGLQFLFEYFSETQRNKGNFPGRFSGRQFSNSRSEMNVSTLELGDSALYLCASSLRPTSGRALGADTQYFGPGTRLTVL.

The table lists this clonotype with a few counts. The chain recombines TRBV3-1 with TRBJ2-7; 10 bases align to TRBD2. The CDR3 extends over 14 amino acids. The germline V gene encodes CDR1 LGHDT and CDR2 YNNKEL (reference sequence). The V segment lost 4 bases and the J segment 6 bases; nucleotides outside the gene matches: 6. The DNA of the CDR3 is TGTGCCAGCAGCCTAGCGGGAGGATCCGTCGAGCAGTACTTC. This codes for CASSLAGGSVEQYF.

The chain uses TRBV19 and TRBJ1-2, with 10 bases matching TRBD1. The length of the CDR3 is 13 residues. The ends lost 7 bases at V and 7 bases at J; junction bases unmatched: 6. Germline V gives CDR1 LNHDA, CDR2 SQIVND (reference sequence). In nucleotides, the CDR3 is TGTGCCAGTAAGGGACAGGGGTTGAGTGGCTACACCTTC. Its protein product is CASKGQGLSGYTF.

V usage is TRBV4-1 and J usage is TRBJ1-2; D is uncertain. The CDR3 has 11 residues. Germline CDR1 MGHRA, CDR2 YSYEKL. V was clipped by 0 bases and J by 11 bases, with 7 bases between them. The chain's CDR3 is CASSQDRLYTF. Here the CDR3 DNA reads TGCGCCAGCAGCCAAGACCGGCTTTACACCTTC.

This clonotype was counted at least ten times. The chain recombines TRBV6-1 with TRBJ2-5, with D possibly TRBD1 on 5 matching bases. V dropped 5 bases and J dropped 2 bases, with 15 bases sitting between them. Germline lookup yields CDR1 MNHNS and CDR2 SASEGT. The CDR3 contains 15 residues. CDR3 protein: CASSPQGSVQETQYF. CDR3 coding DNA: TGTGCCAGCAGTCCCCAGGGTTCGGTACAAGAGACCCAGTACTTC.

This clonotype was observed many times. CDR3 coding DNA: TGTGCCAGCAGTTTACGCCCAACTAGCGGGGGGGGAAATGAGCAGTTCTTC. Translation gives CASSLRPTSGGGNEQFF. The J gene is TRBJ2-1, the V gene TRBV27, with 13 bases matching TRBD2. The junction had 8 bases not matched to a gene; V was cut back by 2 bases and J by 7 bases. Germline CDR1 reads MNHEY; CDR2 reads SMNVEV (reference sequence). CDR3 length: 17 amino acids.

A remark on this clonotype: This is likely an artifact of a read error, given a far larger clone one base away. The chain combines TRBV7-2 with TRBJ2-1; a weak D match, TRBD2 (6 bases). The V gene's germline CDR1 is SGHTA and CDR2 FQGNSA. Deletions cut 2 bases from V and 10 bases from J, with 12 bases between. The CDR3 has 13 residues. CDR3 protein: CASSLLQDYEQFF. In DNA form, the CDR3 reads TGTGCCAGCAGCTTATTACAGGACTACGAGCAGTTCTTC. Supplemented by reference TRBV7-2 and TRBJ2-1, the full variable domain reads GAGVSQSPSNKVTEKGKDVELRCDPISGHTALYWYRQSLGQGLEFLIYFQGNSAPDKSGLPSDRFSAERTGGSVSTLTIQRTQQEDSAVYLCASSLLQDYEQFFGPGTRLTVL.

As for this clonotype: It may be a read error: a sequence one base away is much more abundant. The chain has TRBV28 and TRBJ2-7; perhaps TRBD2 as D (6 bases). Germline V gene data show CDR1 as MDHEN and CDR2 as SYDVKM. The CDR3 is 13 amino acids. The CDR3 reads CASNAASEYGQYF. CDR3 bases: TGTGCCAGCAATGCAGCTAGCGAGTACGGGCAGTACTTC.

This clonotype was counted a few times. V gene TRBV5-1 combines with J gene TRBJ1-1; D remains unclear. This CDR3 comprises 14 residues. V lost 3 bases and J 9 bases, leaving 18 bases between the germline ends. The germline gives CDR1 SGHRS, CDR2 YFSETQ. The CDR3 DNA follows: TGCGCCAGCAGCTCTGCGGACGGACGAGGGCAAGCTTTCTTT. This translates into CASSSADGRGQAFF.

Notes on this clonotype: A single base separates this from a much larger clone, so it may be a read error. The CDR3 here is CASSLSTGSFSPHHF. The CDR3 nucleotides are TGTGCCAGCAGTTTATCGACAGGGAGCTTTTCACCCCACCACTTT. V usage is TRBV12-3 or TRBV12-4 and J usage is TRBJ1-6; 7 bases map to TRBD1. The CDR3 totals 15 residues.

At least ten counts were recorded for this clonotype. This CDR3 is CASSHHRVRGEQYF. As DNA, the CDR3 is TGTGCCAGCAGCCATCACAGGGTTCGGGGCGAGCAGTACTTC. J is TRBJ2-7 and V is TRBV13; possible D gene TRBD1, 6 bases. Germline lookup yields CDR1 PRHDT and CDR2 FYEKMQ (reference sequence). The V gene lost 5 bases and the J gene lost 6 bases, with 17 bases spanning the gap. The CDR3 has 14 residues.

This clonotype has ten or more counts. The chain combines TRBV28 with TRBJ1-4; 7 bases align to TRBD1. The CDR3 has 15 residues. V lost 7 bases, J lost 0 bases, and 5 bases stayed unmatched. Germline CDR1 reads MDHEN; CDR2 reads SYDVKM. CDR3 nucleotides: TGTGCCAGCAAGGGGACAGTCTCAACTAATGAAAAACTGTTTTTT. This codes for CASKGTVSTNEKLFF. The full variable domain, with the rest looked up from reference TRBV28 and TRBJ1-4, is DVKVTQSSRYLVKRTGEKVFLECVQDMDHENMFWYRQDPGLGLRLIYFSYDVKMKEKGDIPEGYSVSREKKERFSLILESASTNQTSMYLCASKGTVSTNEKLFFGSGTQLSVL.

This clonotype was recorded at least ten times. The chain is built from TRBV30 and TRBJ2-1; TRBD2 agrees at 9 bases. The CDR3 totals 14 residues. V gave up 2 bases and J gave up 6 bases; unmatched junction bases: 5. In germline, CDR1 is GTSNPN, CDR2 SVGIG (reference sequence). CDR3 DNA sequence: TGTGCCTGGAGTCGGACTAGCGCCACCAATGAGCAGTTCTTC. This gives the protein CAWSRTSATNEQFF.

This clonotype was detected only a few times. The rearrangement joins TRBV5-8 to TRBJ2-7; D is unresolved. V lost 2 bases and J 6 bases, leaving 3 bases between the germline ends. Looked up from germline, CDR1 is SGHTS and CDR2 is YDEGEE. There are 10 residues in the CDR3. Here the CDR3 DNA reads TGTGCCAGCAGCTTCGTCGAGCAGTACTTC. The encoded protein is CASSFVEQYF. Drawing the rest from reference TRBV5-8 and TRBJ2-7, the complete variable domain is EAGVTQSPTHLIKTRGQQATLRCSPISGHTSVYWYQQALGLGLQFLLWYDEGEERNRGNFPPRFSGRQFPNYSSELNVNALELEDSALYLCASSFVEQYFGPGTRLTVT.

This clonotype occurred many times. The rearrangement uses TRBV28 and TRBJ1-2; D unresolved. The CDR3 loop spans 13 amino acids. Trimming removed 6 bases from V and 0 bases from J, with 8 bases in between. Germline values: CDR1 MDHEN, CDR2 SYDVKM. The CDR3, as DNA: TGTGCCAGCAGAGGTCGATCTAACTATGGCTACACCTTC. Translated, it gives CASRGRSNYGYTF.

The CDR3 nucleotides read TGTGCCAGCAGCTTCCTGGGCGCGGGTGAGCAGTTCTTC. This encodes CASSFLGAGEQFF. The V call is TRBV7-3, the J call TRBJ2-1; perhaps TRBD2 as D (5 bases). The CDR3 is 13 amino acids. Germline-derived CDR1 and CDR2 are SGHTA and FQGTGA. Trimming cost V 3 bases and J 9 bases, with 12 bases left between them.

Ten or more counts support this clonotype. The J gene is TRBJ2-7, the V gene TRBV20-1, with 10 bases that match TRBD2. The ends lost 3 bases at V and 5 bases at J; junction bases unmatched: 7. This CDR3 is 14 amino acids long. CDR1 and CDR2 from the germline V gene are DFQATT and SNEGSKA (reference sequence). Written as DNA, the CDR3 is TGCAGTGCTAGGACGGGGACTAGCGATAACGAGCAGTACTTC. Amino acid sequence: CSARTGTSDNEQYF.

This clonotype was observed many times. The J gene is TRBJ2-1, the V gene TRBV11-3; D gene ambiguous. V lost 3 bases and J 11 bases, leaving 11 bases between the germline ends. CDR3 length: 12 amino acids. CDR1 is SGHNT and CDR2 is YENEEA in the germline V gene. The DNA for the CDR3 is TGTGCCAGCAGCTTGGTCGAGCGCAAGCAGTTCTTC. Translated, it gives CASSLVERKQFF.

The sample holds many counts of this clonotype. V gene TRBV16 combines with J gene TRBJ2-7; 9 nucleotides agree with TRBD1. The CDR3 runs to 15 residues. V trimming: 0 bases; J trimming: 4 bases; junction bases outside the gene matches: 4. Germline loops: CDR1 KGHSY, CDR2 FQNENV. The CDR3: CASSQSGTGSYEQYF. CDR3 nucleotides: TGTGCCAGCAGCCAATCCGGGACAGGGAGTTACGAGCAGTACTTC.

The CDR3 sequence: CASSSRRGETLDTEAFF. CDR3 nucleotide sequence: TGTGCCAGCAGCTCCCGGAGGGGGGAAACCCTGGACACTGAAGCTTTCTTT. The genes are TRBV7-3 and TRBJ1-1; TRBD1 might be the D (6 bases). The CDR3 loop spans 17 amino acids. V lost 4 bases to trimming and J lost 3 bases, with 21 bases between them. CDR1 is SGHTA and CDR2 is FQGTGA in the germline V gene. Full variable domain (remainder filled in from reference TRBV7-3 and TRBJ1-1): GAGVSQTPSNKVTEKGKYVELRCDPISGHTALYWYRQSLGQGPEFLIYFQGTGAADDSGLPNDRFFAVRPEGSVSTLKIQRTERGDSAVYLCASSSRRGETLDTEAFFGQGTRLTVV.

Of note for this clonotype: A clone one base away is much larger, so this may be a read error. This chain joins TRBV9 and TRBJ1-1; D perhaps matches TRBD1 (5 bases). This CDR3 has 15 amino acids. Per germline, CDR1 SGDLS and CDR2 YYNGEE. Trimming stripped 0 bases from V and 4 bases from J, with 13 bases between. This CDR3 reads CASSVGGFGGTEAFF. The CDR3 coding sequence is TGTGCCAGCAGCGTAGGGGGGTTTGGGGGCACTGAAGCTTTCTTT.

The chain combines TRBV5-4 with TRBJ2-5, with TRBD1 identical over 10 bases. The end of the DNA is better explained by TRBJ2-1, so the J call may be wrong. CDR1 is SGHNT, CDR2 YYREEE, per germline (reference sequence). The CDR3 is 15 amino acids. The CDR3 DNA is TGTGCCAGCACCATCGGGACAGGGGACTACAATGAGCAGTTCTTC. It yields the protein CASTIGTGDYNEQFF.